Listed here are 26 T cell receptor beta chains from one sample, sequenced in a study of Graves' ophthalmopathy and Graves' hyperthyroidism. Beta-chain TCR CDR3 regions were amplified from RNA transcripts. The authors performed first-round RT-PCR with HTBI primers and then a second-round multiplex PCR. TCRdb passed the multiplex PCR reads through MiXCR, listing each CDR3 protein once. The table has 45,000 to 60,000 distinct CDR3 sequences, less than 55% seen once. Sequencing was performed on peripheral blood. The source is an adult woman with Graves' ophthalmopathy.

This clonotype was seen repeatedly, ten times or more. CDR3 in amino acids: CSALSYNEQFF. In DNA form, the CDR3 reads TGCAGTGCTTTATCATACAATGAGCAGTTCTTC. V is TRBV20-1 and J is TRBJ2-1; no firm D call. The V end lost 5 bases, the J end lost 4 bases, and 6 bases lay between the germline ends. Germline V gene data show CDR1 as DFQATT and CDR2 as SNEGSKA (reference sequence). The CDR3 extends over 11 amino acids.

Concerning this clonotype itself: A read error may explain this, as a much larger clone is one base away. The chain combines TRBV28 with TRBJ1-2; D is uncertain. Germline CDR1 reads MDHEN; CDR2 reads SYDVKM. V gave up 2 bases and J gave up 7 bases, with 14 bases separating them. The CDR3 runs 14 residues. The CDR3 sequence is CASSLMLGGLGYTF. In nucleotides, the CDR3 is TGTGCCAGCAGTTTAATGCTAGGTGGCCTTGGCTACACCTTC.

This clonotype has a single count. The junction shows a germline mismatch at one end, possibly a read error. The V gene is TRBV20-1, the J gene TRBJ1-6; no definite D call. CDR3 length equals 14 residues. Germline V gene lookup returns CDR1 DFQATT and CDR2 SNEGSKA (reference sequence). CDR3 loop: CRANGVSYNSPLHF. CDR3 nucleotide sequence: TGCCGTGCTAATGGGGTTTCCTATAATTCACCCCTCCACTTT.

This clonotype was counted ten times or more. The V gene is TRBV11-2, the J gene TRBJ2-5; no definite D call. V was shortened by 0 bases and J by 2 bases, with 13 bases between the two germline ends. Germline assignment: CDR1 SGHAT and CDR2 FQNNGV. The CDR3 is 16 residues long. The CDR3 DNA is TGTGCCAGCAGCTTAGATCTCCGAAGAAATCAAGAGACCCAGTACTTC. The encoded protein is CASSLDLRRNQETQYF.

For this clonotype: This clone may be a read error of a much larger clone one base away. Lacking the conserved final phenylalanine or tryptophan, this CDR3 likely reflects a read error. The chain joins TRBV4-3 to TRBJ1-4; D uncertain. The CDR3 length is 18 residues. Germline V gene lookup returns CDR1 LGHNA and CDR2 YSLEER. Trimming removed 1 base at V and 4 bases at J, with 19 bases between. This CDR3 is CASSQVVVRSDRNEKLFS. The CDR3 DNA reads TGCGCCAGCAGCCAAGTTGTAGTTCGATCTGATCGTAATGAAAAACTGTTTTCT.

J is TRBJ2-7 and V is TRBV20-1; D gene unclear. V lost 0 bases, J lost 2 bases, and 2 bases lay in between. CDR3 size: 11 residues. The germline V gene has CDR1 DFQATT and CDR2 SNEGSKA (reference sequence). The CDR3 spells CSARDTYEQYF. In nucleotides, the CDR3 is TGCAGTGCTAGAGATACCTACGAGCAGTACTTC.

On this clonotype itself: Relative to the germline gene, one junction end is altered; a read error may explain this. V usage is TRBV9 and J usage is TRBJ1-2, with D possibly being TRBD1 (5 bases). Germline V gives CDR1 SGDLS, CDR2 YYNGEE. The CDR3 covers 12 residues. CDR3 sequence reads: CASSLGRYGYTF. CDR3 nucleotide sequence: TGCGCCAGCAGCTTGGGGCGCTATGGCTACACCTTC. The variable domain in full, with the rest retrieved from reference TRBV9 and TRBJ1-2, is DSGVTQTPKHLITATGQRVTLRCSPRSGDLSVYWYQQSLDQGLQFLIQYYNGEERAKGNILERFSAQQFPDLHSELNLSSLELGDSALYFCASSLGRYGYTFGSGTRLTVV.

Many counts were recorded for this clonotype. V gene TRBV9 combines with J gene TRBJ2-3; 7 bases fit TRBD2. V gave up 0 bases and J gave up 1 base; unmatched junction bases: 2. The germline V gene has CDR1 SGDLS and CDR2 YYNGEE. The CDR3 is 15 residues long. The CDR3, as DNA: TGTGCCAGCAGCGTAGGGAGCGGGGGCACAGATACGCAGTATTTT. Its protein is CASSVGSGGTDTQYF.

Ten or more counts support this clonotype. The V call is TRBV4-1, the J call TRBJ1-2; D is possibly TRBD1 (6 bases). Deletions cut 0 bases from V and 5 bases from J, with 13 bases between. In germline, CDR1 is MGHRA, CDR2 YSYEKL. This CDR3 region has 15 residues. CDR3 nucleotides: TGCGCCAGCAGCCAAGATAGGGGGAGTCGGTATGGCTACACCTTC. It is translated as CASSQDRGSRYGYTF.

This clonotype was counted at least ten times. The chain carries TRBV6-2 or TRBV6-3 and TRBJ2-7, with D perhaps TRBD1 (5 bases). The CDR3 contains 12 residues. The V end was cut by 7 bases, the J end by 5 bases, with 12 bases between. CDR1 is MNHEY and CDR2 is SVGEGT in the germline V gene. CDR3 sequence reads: CASNGDSDEQYF. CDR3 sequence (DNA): TGTGCCAGCAATGGCGACAGCGACGAGCAGTACTTC.

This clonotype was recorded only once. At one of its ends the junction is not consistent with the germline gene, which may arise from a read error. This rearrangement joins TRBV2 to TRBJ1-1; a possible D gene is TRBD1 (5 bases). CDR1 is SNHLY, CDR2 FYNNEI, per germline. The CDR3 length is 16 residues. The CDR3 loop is CASSEARGGWDSEALF. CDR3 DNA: TGTGCCAGCAGTGAAGCGCGTGGCGGATGGGACTCTGAAGCTCTCTTT. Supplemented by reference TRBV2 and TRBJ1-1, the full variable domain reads EPEVTQTPSHQVTQMGQEVILRCVPISNHLYFYWYRQILGQKVEFLVSFYNNEISEKSEIFDDQFSVERPDGSNFTLKIRSTKLEDSAMYFCASSEARGGWDSEALFGQGTRLTVV.

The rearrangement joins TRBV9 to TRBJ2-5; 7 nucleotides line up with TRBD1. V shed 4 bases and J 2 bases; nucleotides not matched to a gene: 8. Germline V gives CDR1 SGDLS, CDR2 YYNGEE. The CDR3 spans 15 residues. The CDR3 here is CASSTPGTEQETQYF. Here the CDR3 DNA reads TGTGCCAGCAGCACCCCCGGGACAGAACAAGAGACCCAGTACTTC.

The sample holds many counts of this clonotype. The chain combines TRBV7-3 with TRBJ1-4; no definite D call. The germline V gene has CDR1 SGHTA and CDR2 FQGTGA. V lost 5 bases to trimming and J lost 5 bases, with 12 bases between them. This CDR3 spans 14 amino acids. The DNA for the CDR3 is TGTGCCAGCAGCGAAACTAACCAGAATGAAAAACTGTTTTTT. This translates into CASSETNQNEKLFF.

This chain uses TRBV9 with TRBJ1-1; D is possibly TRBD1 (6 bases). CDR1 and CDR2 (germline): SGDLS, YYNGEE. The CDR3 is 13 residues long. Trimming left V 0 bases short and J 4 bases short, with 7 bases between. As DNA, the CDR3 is TGTGCCAGCAGCGTAGGCAGGGGCACTGAAGCTTTCTTT. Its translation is CASSVGRGTEAFF.

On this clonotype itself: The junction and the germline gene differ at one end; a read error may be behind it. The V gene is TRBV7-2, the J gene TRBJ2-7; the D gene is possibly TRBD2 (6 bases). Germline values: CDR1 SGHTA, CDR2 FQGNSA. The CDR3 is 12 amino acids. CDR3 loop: CASSSYGGELYF. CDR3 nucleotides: TGTGCCAGCAGCTCCTACGGCGGGGAGCTGTACTTC.

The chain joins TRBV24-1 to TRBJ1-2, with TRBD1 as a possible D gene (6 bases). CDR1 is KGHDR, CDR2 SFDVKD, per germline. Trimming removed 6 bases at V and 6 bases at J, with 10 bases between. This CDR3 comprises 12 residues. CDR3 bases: TGTGCCACCAGTCTGCAGGGGCATGGCTACACCTTC. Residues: CATSLQGHGYTF.

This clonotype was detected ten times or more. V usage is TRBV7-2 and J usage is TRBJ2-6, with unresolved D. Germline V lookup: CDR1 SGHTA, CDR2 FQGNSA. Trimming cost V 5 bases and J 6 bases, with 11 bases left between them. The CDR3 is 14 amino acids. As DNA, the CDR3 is TGTGCCAGCAGCCCTACCTTTGAGGCCAACGTCCTGACTTTC. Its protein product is CASSPTFEANVLTF.

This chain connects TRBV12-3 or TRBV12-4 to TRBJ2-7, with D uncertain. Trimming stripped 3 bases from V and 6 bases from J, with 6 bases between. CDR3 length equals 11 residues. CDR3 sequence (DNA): TGTGCCAGCAGTTTTCCGGGCGAGCAGTACGTC. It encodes CASSFPGEQYV.

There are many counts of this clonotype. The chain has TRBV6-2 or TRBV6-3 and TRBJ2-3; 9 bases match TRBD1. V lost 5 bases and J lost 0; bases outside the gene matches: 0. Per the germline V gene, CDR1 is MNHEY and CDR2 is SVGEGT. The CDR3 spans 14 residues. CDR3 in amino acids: CASSGTGSTDTQYF. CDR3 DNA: TGTGCCAGCAGTGGGACAGGGAGCACAGATACGCAGTATTTT.

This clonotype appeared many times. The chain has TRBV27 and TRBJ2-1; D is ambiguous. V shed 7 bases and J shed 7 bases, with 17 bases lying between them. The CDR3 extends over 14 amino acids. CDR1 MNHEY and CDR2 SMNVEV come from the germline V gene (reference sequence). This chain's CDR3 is CASNELGVGNEQFF. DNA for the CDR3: TGTGCCAGCAACGAGCTAGGAGTTGGTAATGAGCAGTTCTTC.

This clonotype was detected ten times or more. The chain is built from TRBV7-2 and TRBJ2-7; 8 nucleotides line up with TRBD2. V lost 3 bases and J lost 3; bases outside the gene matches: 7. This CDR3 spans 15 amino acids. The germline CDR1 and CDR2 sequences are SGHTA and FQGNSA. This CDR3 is CASSFRGGRLYEQYF. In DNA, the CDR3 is TGTGCCAGCAGCTTCAGGGGCGGGAGGCTCTACGAGCAGTACTTC.

The CDR3 here is CSATPSGANEQFF. The CDR3 DNA follows: TGCAGTGCTACCCCGTCGGGGGCCAATGAGCAGTTCTTC. J is TRBJ2-1 and V is TRBV20-1, with D tentatively TRBD1 or TRBD2 (6 bases each). The CDR3 is 13 amino acids. CDR1 is DFQATT and CDR2 is SNEGSKA in the germline V gene (reference sequence). Trimming cost V 4 bases and J 6 bases, with 13 bases left between them.

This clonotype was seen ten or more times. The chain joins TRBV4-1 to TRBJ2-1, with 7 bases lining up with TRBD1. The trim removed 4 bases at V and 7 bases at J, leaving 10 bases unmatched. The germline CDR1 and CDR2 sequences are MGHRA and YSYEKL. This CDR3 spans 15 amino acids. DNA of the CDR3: TGCGCCAGCAGCCGTTCGGACAGGTTACGAAATGAGCAGTTCTTC. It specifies CASSRSDRLRNEQFF.

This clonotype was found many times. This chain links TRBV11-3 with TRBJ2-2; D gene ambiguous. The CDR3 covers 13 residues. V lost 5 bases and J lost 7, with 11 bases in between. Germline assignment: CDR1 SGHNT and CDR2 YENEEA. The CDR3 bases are TGTGCCAGCAGCCCACGACCCGGCGGGGAGCTGTTTTTT. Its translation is CASSPRPGGELFF.

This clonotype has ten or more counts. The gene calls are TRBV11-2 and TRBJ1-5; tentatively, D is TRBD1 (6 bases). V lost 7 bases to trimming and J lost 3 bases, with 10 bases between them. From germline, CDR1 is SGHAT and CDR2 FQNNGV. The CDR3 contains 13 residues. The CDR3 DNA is TGTGCCAGCACACAGGGTGCCAATCAGCCCCAGCATTTT. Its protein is CASTQGANQPQHF. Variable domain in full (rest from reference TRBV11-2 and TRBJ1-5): EAGVAQSPRYKIIEKRQSVAFWCNPISGHATLYWYQQILGQGPKLLIQFQNNGVVDDSQLPKDRFSAERLKGVDSTLKIQPAKLEDSAVYLCASTQGANQPQHFGDGTRLSIL.

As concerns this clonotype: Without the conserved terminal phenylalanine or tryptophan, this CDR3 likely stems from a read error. The CDR3 DNA follows: TGTGTCAGCAACACGGGACAGGAGAACAATGAGCAGTTCTCC. Its translation: CVSNTGQENNEQFS. The chain has TRBV6-2 or TRBV6-3 and TRBJ2-1; 8 nucleotides match TRBD1. CDR1 and CDR2 (germline): MNHEY, SVGEGT. The CDR3 has 14 amino acids.